Each of the 22 T cell receptor beta chains below was sequenced from the same sample in a study of human T cells and chemical hapten exposure. Time point given: pre-sensitization, week 0. Treatment in this sample: therapeutic diphenylcyclopropenone sensitization with weekly scalp DPC. TCRdb analysed the RACE reads with MiXCR anew, one entry per CDR3 protein. Of about 250,000 distinct CDR3 sequences detected, approximately 7.5% appear once; the ten largest clones hold roughly 1.2%. The source was whole blood, collected in connection with sensitization to the hapten diphenylcyclopropenone (DPC). These receptors were collected from a man between 18 and 35 years old with alopecia areata. Some clones in this sample may be carry-over from other donors' samples.

V gene TRBV6-5 combines with J gene TRBJ1-2; tentative D call: TRBD1 (6 bases). Germline V CDR1 and CDR2: MNHEY, SVGAGI. This CDR3 comprises 16 residues. Trimming took off 2 bases at V and 4 bases at J, with 17 bases between the two ends. CDR3 coding DNA: TGTGCCAGCAGTTACGTCCCAAATACAGGGTTCTATGGCTACACCTTC. This gives the protein CASSYVPNTGFYGYTF.

The gene calls are TRBV5-1 and TRBJ2-5, with 9 bases lining up with TRBD1. V gave up 7 bases and J gave up 6 bases; unmatched junction bases: 10. Germline loops: CDR1 SGHRS, CDR2 YFSETQ. The CDR3 loop spans 14 amino acids. The CDR3 region has the DNA TGCGCCAGCTACTCGGGACAGGGTGGGCAGACCCAGTACTTC. Translation gives CASYSGQGGQTQYF. Full variable domain (missing parts from reference TRBV5-1 and TRBJ2-5): KAGVTQTPRYLIKTRGQQVTLSCSPISGHRSVSWYQQTPGQGLQFLFEYFSETQRNKGNFPGRFSGRQFSNSRSEMNVSTLELGDSALYLCASYSGQGGQTQYFGPGTRLLVL.

This clonotype was found many times. J is TRBJ2-1 and V is TRBV4-1, with D perhaps TRBD2 (7 bases). Germline-derived CDR1 and CDR2 are MGHRA and YSYEKL. The CDR3 length is 16 residues. Deletions cut 0 bases from V and 3 bases from J, with 12 bases between. The CDR3 DNA is TGCGCCAGCAGCCAAGATGGCGGGGGCTTCTACAATGAGCAGTTCTTC. The encoded protein is CASSQDGGGFYNEQFF.

This clonotype was recorded a few times. V usage is TRBV5-1 and J usage is TRBJ2-3, with D possibly matching TRBD1 (6 bases). CDR3 length: 15 residues. Germline loops: CDR1 SGHRS, CDR2 YFSETQ. V was trimmed by 1 base and J by 4 bases, leaving 13 bases between them. CDR3 in amino acids: CASSLRTDLSDTQYF. In DNA, the CDR3 is TGCGCCAGCAGCTTGAGGACAGACCTTTCAGATACGCAGTATTTT.

This clonotype was counted a few times. This chain uses TRBV20-1 with TRBJ2-5; 7 nucleotides align to TRBD1. With 4 bases clipped from V and 1 base from J, the junction kept 3 bases outside the gene matches. This CDR3 region has 13 residues. The germline V gene encodes CDR1 DFQATT and CDR2 SNEGSKA (reference sequence). The CDR3 is CSAKRQGQETQYF. The CDR3 nucleotides read TGCAGTGCTAAGCGACAGGGCCAAGAGACCCAGTACTTC.

The J gene is TRBJ2-4, the V gene TRBV7-6, with 13 bases fitting TRBD2. Germline V lookup: CDR1 SGHVS, CDR2 FNYEAQ. The junction had 13 bases not matched to a gene; V was cut back by 5 bases and J by 3 bases. The CDR3 has 19 residues. CDR3 loop: CASSPRLAGGVMGKNIQYF. CDR3 bases: TGTGCCAGCAGCCCCCGACTAGCGGGGGGAGTGATGGGCAAAAACATTCAGTACTTC.

This clonotype has just a few counts. The chain recombines TRBV12-3 or TRBV12-4 with TRBJ1-3; maybe TRBD1 (6 bases). V lost 5 bases, J lost 0 bases, and 17 bases lay in between. This CDR3 has 17 amino acids. As DNA, the CDR3 is TGTGCCAGCAGTGGGGTCTGGGGGCGATACTCTGGAAACACCATATATTTT. Residues: CASSGVWGRYSGNTIYF.

Many counts were recorded for this clonotype. The V and J genes are TRBV9 and TRBJ1-5, with D perhaps matching TRBD1 (6 bases). The V gene lost 4 bases and the J gene lost 3 bases, with 14 bases spanning the gap. The CDR3 spans 15 residues. In germline, CDR1 is SGDLS, CDR2 YYNGEE. CDR3 nucleotide sequence: TGTGCCAGCAGCATAGGAGGGGGGCCCAATCAGCCCCAGCATTTT. This encodes CASSIGGGPNQPQHF.

The V gene is TRBV7-3, the J gene TRBJ2-1; 9 bases map to TRBD1. V dropped 5 bases and J dropped 8; count of bases not matched to a gene: 4. The CDR3 contains 13 residues. CDR1 is SGHTA, CDR2 FQGTGA, per germline. The CDR3 bases are TGTGCCAGCAGCACAACAGGGGGCTATGAGCAGTTCTTC. As protein: CASSTTGGYEQFF.

Of note for this clonotype: One end of the junction does not line up with germline, which may come from a read error. Written as DNA, the CDR3 is TGTGGCACCAGCAGAGATCGTCAGGGAAGCACTGAAGCTTTCTTT. Translation gives CGTSRDRQGSTEAFF. The V gene is TRBV15, the J gene TRBJ1-1; the D gene is possibly TRBD1 (5 bases). Looked up from germline, CDR1 is LNHNV and CDR2 is YYDKDF (reference sequence). The CDR3 runs to 15 residues.

The CDR3 sequence: CASSLAARTGELFF. CDR3 sequence (DNA): TGCGCCAGCAGCTTGGCGGCCCGCACCGGGGAGCTGTTTTTT. The chain has TRBV5-1 and TRBJ2-2; no clear D. Trimming removed 0 bases at V and 4 bases at J, with 7 bases between. Germline loops: CDR1 SGHRS, CDR2 YFSETQ. The CDR3 totals 14 residues.

V and J are TRBV9 and TRBJ2-7, with D perhaps TRBD2 (5 bases). Germline V lookup: CDR1 SGDLS, CDR2 YYNGEE. V was trimmed by 0 bases and J by 7 bases, leaving 17 bases between them. This CDR3 has 15 amino acids. The CDR3 nucleotides read TGTGCCAGCAGCGTAGTTAGGGCCAGGACGGGGGAGCAGTACGTC. Its protein is CASSVVRARTGEQYV.

In this sample, this clonotype turned up many times. The J gene is TRBJ1-1, the V gene TRBV10-3; 10 bases are a match to TRBD1. Germline CDR1 ENHRY, CDR2 SYGVKD. This CDR3 is built from 12 residues. With V trimmed by 6 bases and J by 8 bases, 3 bases remained unmatched. CDR3 sequence: CAIRGTGDEAFF. The CDR3 DNA sequence: TGTGCCATCAGAGGGACAGGGGACGAAGCTTTCTTT.

This clonotype came up a few times. The chain carries TRBV25-1 and TRBJ2-2, with 9 bases matching TRBD2. CDR3 size: 16 residues. Germline V CDR1 and CDR2: MGHDK, SYGVNS. V was pared by 3 bases and J by 2 bases, with 4 bases of the junction left unmatched. CDR3 residues: CASSERAGGNTGELFF. The CDR3 nucleotides are TGTGCCAGCAGTGAGAGAGCGGGGGGTAACACCGGGGAGCTGTTTTTT. The entire variable domain, with the rest obtained from reference TRBV25-1 and TRBJ2-2, is as follows: EADIYQTPRYLVIGTGKKITLECSQTMGHDKMYWYQQDPGMELHLIHYSYGVNSTEKGDLSSESTVSRIRTEHFPLTLESARPSHTSQYLCASSERAGGNTGELFFGEGSRLTVL.

This clonotype was seen a few times. This CDR3 reads CASSLGSFRGLNSPLHF. CDR3 bases: TGTGCCAGCAGCTTAGGCTCCTTTAGGGGCCTGAATTCACCCCTCCACTTT. This chain uses TRBV7-3 with TRBJ1-6; possible D gene TRBD1, 5 bases. CDR1 SGHTA and CDR2 FQGTGA come from the germline V gene. The CDR3 runs 17 residues. V gave up 2 bases and J gave up 7 bases, with 18 bases separating them.

The chain employs TRBV7-8 and TRBJ2-3; 7 nucleotides match TRBD2. The CDR3 totals 15 residues. V lost 7 bases, J lost 1 base, and 8 bases stayed unmatched. Germline CDR1 is SGHVS and CDR2 is FQNEAQ. CDR3 region: CASTRVSGGTDTQYF. Here the CDR3 DNA reads TGTGCCAGCACCCGGGTGAGCGGGGGCACAGATACGCAGTATTTT.

The chain links TRBV7-3 to TRBJ1-3; no firm D call. The CDR3 contains 15 residues. Trimming shortened V by 5 bases and J by 0 bases, and 11 bases separated the two germline ends. Germline CDR1 SGHTA, CDR2 FQGTGA. The CDR3 bases are TGTGCCAGCAGCAGTGACGGAGTCTCTGGAAACACCATATATTTT. Its protein product is CASSSDGVSGNTIYF.

This rearrangement joins TRBV3-1 to TRBJ1-1; no definite D call. Trimming removed 0 bases from V and 4 bases from J, with 3 bases in between. Germline V gene data show CDR1 as LGHDT and CDR2 as YNNKEL (reference sequence). This CDR3 spans 12 amino acids. The CDR3 region has the DNA TGTGCCAGCAGCCAAGAGGGCACTGAAGCTTTCTTT. This codes for CASSQEGTEAFF.

The V call is TRBV12-5, the J call TRBJ2-2; D assignment may be TRBD1 or TRBD2 (5 bases each). This CDR3 contains 15 residues. Germline V gene sequence: CDR1 LGHNT, CDR2 FRNRAP. Trimming left V 7 bases short and J 1 base short, with 13 bases between. This CDR3 is CASALGTVNTGELFF. CDR3 nucleotides: TGTGCTAGTGCTCTAGGGACCGTGAACACCGGGGAGCTGTTTTTT.

In this sample, this clonotype turned up many times. This sequence joins TRBV24-1 and TRBJ2-5; D is undetermined. Germline values: CDR1 KGHDR, CDR2 SFDVKD. CDR3 length: 12 residues. The ends were cut back, 2 bases at V and 5 bases at J, with 5 bases in the middle. The CDR3 spells CATSDYGETQYF. CDR3 coding DNA: TGTGCCACCAGTGATTATGGGGAGACCCAGTACTTC.

This clonotype appeared many times. The V call is TRBV11-2, the J call TRBJ1-1, with a possible D match to TRBD1 (5 bases). CDR3 size: 13 residues. Germline loops: CDR1 SGHAT, CDR2 FQNNGV. Trimming removed 0 bases at V and 6 bases at J, with 8 bases between. The CDR3 here is CASSLDFRAEAFF. The CDR3 DNA follows: TGTGCCAGCAGCTTAGATTTCAGGGCTGAAGCTTTCTTT. Filled out from reference TRBV11-2 and TRBJ1-1, the complete variable domain reads EAGVAQSPRYKIIEKRQSVAFWCNPISGHATLYWYQQILGQGPKLLIQFQNNGVVDDSQLPKDRFSAERLKGVDSTLKIQPAKLEDSAVYLCASSLDFRAEAFFGQGTRLTVV.

The chain has TRBV20-1 and TRBJ2-1; TRBD2 is a possible D gene (6 bases). Germline assignment: CDR1 DFQATT and CDR2 SNEGSKA (reference sequence). Trimming shortened V by 1 base and J by 3 bases, and 13 bases separated the two germline ends. The CDR3 has 15 residues. CDR3 sequence (DNA): TGCAGTGCTAGAGTTCGGGGAGCGGGCTACAATGAGCAGTTCTTC. Protein: CSARVRGAGYNEQFF.